This T cell receptor beta chain derives from a study of cytomegalovirus exposure and HLA in healthy donors. PCR employed 60 Vbeta and 13 Jbeta primers. TCRdb's copy holds only in-frame clones and misses some; the assay was immunoSEQ multiplex PCR. The sample holds approximately 110,000 clones. CDR3 length: 14 residues. CDR1 is SGHNT and CDR2 is YENEEA in the germline V gene. Regarding this clone: At one boundary the junction diverges from the germline segment, which might be a read error.

The sequence was obtained from a man aged 25-45 years in good health and CMV-seronegative. Sequences were obtained from PBMCs. The V and J genes are TRBV11-3 and TRBJ2-5; a possible D gene is TRBD2 (6 bases). The CDR3 nucleotides read TGTGCCGGCAGCCTGGGACTTGGTCAAGAGACCCAGTACTTC. It encodes CAGSLGLGQETQYF. Full variable domain (missing parts from reference TRBV11-3 and TRBJ2-5): EAGVVQSPRYKIIEKKQPVAFWCNPISGHNTLYWYLQNLGQGPELLIRYENEEAVDDSQLPKDRFSAERLKGVDSTLKIQPAELGDSAVYLCAGSLGLGQETQYFGPGTRLLVL.